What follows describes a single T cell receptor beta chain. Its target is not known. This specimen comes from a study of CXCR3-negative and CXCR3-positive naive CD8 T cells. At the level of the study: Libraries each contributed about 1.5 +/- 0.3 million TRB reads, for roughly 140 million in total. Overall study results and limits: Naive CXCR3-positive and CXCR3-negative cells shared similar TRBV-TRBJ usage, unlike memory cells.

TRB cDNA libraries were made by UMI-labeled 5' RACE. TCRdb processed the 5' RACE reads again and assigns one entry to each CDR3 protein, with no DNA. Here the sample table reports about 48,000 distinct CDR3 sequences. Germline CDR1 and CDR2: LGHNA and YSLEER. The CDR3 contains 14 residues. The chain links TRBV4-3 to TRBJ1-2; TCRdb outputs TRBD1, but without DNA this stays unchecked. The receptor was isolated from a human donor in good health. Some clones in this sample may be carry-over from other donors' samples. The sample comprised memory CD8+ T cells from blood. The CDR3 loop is CASSPGTGEYGYTF.